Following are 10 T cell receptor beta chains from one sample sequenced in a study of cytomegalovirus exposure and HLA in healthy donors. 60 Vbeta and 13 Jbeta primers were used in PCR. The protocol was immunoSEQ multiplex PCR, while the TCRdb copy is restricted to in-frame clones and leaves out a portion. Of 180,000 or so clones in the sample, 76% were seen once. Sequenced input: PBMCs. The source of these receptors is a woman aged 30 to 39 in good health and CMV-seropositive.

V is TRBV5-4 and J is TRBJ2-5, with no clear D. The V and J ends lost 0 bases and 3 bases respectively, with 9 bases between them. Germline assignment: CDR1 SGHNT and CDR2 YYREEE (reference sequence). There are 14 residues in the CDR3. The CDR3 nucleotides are TGTGCCAGCAGCTTGGAAGCTCATGAAGAGACCCAGTACTTC. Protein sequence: CASSLEAHEETQYF.

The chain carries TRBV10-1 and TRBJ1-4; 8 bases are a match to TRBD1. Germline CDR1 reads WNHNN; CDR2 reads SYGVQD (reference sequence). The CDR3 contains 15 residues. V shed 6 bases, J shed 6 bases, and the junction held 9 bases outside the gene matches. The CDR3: CASSDPGTGDEKLFF. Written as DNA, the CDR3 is TGCGCCAGCAGCGACCCCGGGACAGGCGATGAAAAACTGTTTTTT.

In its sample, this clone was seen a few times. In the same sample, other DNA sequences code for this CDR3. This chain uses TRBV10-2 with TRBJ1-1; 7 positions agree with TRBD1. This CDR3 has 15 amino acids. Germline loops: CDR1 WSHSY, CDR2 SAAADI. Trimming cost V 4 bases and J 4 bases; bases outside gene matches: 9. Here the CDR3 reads CASSAPRQGGTEAFF. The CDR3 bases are TGCGCCAGCAGTGCCCCCCGACAGGGTGGCACTGAAGCTTTCTTT.

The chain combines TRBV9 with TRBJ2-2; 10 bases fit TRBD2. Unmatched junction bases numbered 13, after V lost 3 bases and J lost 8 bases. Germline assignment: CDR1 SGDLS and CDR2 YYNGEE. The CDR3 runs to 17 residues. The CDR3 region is CASSGTHSGGAEGELFF. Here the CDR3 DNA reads TGTGCCAGCAGCGGGACCCACAGCGGGGGGGCCGAAGGGGAGCTGTTTTTT. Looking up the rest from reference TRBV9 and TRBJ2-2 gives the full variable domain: DSGVTQTPKHLITATGQRVTLRCSPRSGDLSVYWYQQSLDQGLQFLIQYYNGEERAKGNILERFSAQQFPDLHSELNLSSLELGDSALYFCASSGTHSGGAEGELFFGEGSRLTVL.

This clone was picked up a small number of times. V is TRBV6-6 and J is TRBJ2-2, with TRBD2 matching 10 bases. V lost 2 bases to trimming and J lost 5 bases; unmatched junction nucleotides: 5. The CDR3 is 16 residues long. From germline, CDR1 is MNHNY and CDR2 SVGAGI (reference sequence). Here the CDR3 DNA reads TGTGCCAGCAGTTACAGGAGCGGGGGGGCTACCGGGGAGCTGTTTTTT. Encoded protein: CASSYRSGGATGELFF.

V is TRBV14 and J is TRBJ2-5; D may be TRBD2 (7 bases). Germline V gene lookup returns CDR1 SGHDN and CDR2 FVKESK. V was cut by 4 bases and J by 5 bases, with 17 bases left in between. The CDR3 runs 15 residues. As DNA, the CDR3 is TGTGCCAGCAGCCTCTATCGGGGGGCCGGGGAGACCCAGTACTTC. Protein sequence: CASSLYRGAGETQYF.

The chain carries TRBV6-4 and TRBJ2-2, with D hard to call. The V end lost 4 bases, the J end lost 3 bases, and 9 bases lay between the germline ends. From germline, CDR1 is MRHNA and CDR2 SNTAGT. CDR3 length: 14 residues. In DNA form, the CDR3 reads TGTGCCAGCAGTGCAGGTATCGACACCGGGGAGCTGTTTTTT. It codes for CASSAGIDTGELFF.

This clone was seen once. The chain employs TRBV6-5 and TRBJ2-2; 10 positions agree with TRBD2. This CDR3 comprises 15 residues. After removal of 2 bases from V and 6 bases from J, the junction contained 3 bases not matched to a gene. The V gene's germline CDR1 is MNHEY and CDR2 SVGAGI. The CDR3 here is CASSYSGGVPGELFF. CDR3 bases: TGTGCCAGCAGTTACAGCGGGGGGGTCCCCGGGGAGCTGTTTTTT.

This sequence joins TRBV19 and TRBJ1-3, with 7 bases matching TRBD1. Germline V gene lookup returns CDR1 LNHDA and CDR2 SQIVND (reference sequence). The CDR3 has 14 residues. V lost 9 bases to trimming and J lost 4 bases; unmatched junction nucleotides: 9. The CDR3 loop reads CARNDRDSGNTIYF. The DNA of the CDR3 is TGTGCCAGAAACGATCGGGACAGCGGAAACACCATATATTTT.

This CDR3 reads CASSERGGSGANVLTF. CDR3 nucleotides: TGTGCCAGCAGTGAACGGGGGGGCTCTGGGGCCAACGTCCTGACTTTC. The gene calls are TRBV6-1 and TRBJ2-6; 8 bases match TRBD2. J was trimmed by 0 bases and V by 2 bases; bases with no gene match: 0. Germline CDR1 and CDR2: MNHNS and SASEGT. CDR3 length equals 16 residues.